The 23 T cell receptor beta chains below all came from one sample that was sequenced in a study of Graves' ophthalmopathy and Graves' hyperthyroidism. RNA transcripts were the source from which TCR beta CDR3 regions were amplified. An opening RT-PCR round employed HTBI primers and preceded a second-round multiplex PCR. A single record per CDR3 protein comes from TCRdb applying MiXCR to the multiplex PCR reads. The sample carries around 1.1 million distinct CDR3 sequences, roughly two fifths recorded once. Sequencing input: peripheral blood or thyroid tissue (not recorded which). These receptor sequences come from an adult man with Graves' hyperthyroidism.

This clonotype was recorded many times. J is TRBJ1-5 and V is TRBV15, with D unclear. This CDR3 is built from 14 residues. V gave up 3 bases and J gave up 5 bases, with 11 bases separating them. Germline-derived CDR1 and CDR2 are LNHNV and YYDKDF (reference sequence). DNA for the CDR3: TGTGCCACCAGCAGGAAGGGTATCGATCAGCCCCAGCATTTT. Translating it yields CATSRKGIDQPQHF.

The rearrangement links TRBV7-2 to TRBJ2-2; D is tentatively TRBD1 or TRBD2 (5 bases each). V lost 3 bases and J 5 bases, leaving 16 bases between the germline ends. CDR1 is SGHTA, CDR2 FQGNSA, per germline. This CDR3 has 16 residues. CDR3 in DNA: TGTGCCAGCAGCTTGCTCCGGGGCAGCGGAACCGGGGAGCTGTTTTTT. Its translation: CASSLLRGSGTGELFF.

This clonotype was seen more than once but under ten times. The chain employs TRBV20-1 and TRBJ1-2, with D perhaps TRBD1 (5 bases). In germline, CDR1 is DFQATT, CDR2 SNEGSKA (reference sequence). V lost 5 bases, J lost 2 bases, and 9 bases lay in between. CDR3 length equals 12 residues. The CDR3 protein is CSARRDNYGYTF. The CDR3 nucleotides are TGCAGTGCTCGCCGGGACAACTATGGCTACACCTTC.

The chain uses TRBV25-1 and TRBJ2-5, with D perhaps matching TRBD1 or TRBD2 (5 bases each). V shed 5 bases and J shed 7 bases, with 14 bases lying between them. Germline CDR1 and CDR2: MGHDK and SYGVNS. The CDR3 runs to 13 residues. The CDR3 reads CASSNGAAATQYF. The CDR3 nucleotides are TGTGCCAGCAGTAACGGGGCGGCAGCGACCCAGTACTTC.

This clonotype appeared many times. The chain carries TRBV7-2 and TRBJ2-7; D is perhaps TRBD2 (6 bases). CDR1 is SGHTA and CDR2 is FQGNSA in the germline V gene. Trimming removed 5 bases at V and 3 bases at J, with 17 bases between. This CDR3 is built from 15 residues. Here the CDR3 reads CASSDTLWGDYEQYF. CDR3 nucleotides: TGTGCCAGCAGCGACACTTTGTGGGGGGACTACGAGCAGTACTTC.

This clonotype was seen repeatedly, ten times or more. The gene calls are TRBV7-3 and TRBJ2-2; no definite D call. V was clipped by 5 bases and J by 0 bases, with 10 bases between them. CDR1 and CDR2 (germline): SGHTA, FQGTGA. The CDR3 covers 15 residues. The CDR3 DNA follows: TGTGCCAGCAGCCCCGACACCGCGAACACCGGGGAGCTGTTTTTT. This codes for CASSPDTANTGELFF.

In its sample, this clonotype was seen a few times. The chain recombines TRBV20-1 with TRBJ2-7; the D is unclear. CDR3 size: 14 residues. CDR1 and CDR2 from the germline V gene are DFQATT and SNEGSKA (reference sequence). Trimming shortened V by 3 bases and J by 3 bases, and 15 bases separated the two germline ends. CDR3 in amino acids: CSARPGSDDYEQYF. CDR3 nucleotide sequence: TGCAGTGCTAGGCCCGGTTCGGACGACTACGAGCAGTACTTC.

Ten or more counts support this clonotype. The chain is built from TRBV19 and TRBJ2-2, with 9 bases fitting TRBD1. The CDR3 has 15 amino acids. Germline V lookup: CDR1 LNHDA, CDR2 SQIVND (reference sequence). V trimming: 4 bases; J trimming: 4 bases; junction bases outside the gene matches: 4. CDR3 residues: CASSTGTGSTGELFF. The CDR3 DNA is TGTGCCAGTAGTACCGGGACAGGGAGCACCGGGGAGCTGTTTTTT.

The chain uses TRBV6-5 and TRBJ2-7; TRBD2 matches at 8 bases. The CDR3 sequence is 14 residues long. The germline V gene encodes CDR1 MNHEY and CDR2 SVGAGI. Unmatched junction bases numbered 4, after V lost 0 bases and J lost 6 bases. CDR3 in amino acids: CASSYSGLVGEQYF. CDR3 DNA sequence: TGTGCCAGCAGTTACTCGGGACTAGTGGGCGAGCAGTACTTC.

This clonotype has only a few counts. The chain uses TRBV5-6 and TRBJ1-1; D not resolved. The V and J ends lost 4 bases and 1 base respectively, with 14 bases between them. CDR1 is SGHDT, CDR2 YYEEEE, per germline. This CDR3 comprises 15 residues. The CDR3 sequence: CASSPTRVGNTEAFF. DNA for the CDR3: TGTGCCAGCAGCCCCACGCGAGTAGGGAACACTGAAGCTTTCTTT.

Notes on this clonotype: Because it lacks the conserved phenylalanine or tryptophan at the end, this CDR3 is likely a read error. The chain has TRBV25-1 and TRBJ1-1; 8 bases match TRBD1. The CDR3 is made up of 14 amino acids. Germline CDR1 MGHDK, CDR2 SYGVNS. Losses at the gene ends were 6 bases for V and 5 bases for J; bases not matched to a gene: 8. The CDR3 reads CASSLGRGHTEAFS. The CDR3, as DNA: TGTGCCAGCAGCTTAGGCAGGGGGCATACTGAAGCTTTCTCT.

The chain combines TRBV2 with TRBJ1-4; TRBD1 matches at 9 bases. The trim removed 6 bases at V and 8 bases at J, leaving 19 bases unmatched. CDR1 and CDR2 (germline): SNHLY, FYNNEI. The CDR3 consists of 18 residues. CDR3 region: CASSQEEGAGTGWEKLFF. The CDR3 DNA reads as TGTGCCAGCAGCCAAGAAGAAGGGGCCGGGACAGGGTGGGAAAAACTGTTTTTT.

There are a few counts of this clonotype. CDR3 residues: CARDFETQYF. The DNA for the CDR3 is TGTGCGAGGGACTTCGAGACCCAGTACTTC. The chain employs TRBV2 and TRBJ2-5, with a weak D call TRBD2 (6 bases). CDR3 length: 10 residues. Germline CDR1 SNHLY, CDR2 FYNNEI.

The CDR3, as DNA: TGTGCCAGCAGGGCCCCGGGGGGACAGGGGAGGTACGAGCAGTACTTC. It is translated as CASRAPGGQGRYEQYF. The chain carries TRBV12-3 or TRBV12-4 and TRBJ2-7, with 10 bases that match TRBD1. The CDR3 is 16 amino acids. V lost 6 bases, J lost 4 bases, and 12 bases stayed unmatched.

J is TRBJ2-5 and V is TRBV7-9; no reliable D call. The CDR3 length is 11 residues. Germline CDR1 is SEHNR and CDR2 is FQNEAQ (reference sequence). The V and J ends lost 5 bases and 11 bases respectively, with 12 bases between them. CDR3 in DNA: TGTGCCAGCAGCGACGAAGCGAATCAGTACTTC. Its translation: CASSDEANQYF. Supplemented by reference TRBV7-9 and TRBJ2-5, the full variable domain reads DTGVSQNPRHKITKRGQNVTFRCDPISEHNRLYWYRQTLGQGPEFLTYFQNEAQLEKSRLLSDRFSAERPKGSFSTLEIQRTEQGDSAMYLCASSDEANQYFGPGTRLLVL.

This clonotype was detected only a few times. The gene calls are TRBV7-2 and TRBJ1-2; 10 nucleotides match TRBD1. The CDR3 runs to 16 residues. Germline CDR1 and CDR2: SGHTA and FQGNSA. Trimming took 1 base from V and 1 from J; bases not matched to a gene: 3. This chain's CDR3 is CASSLGGQGRNYGYTF. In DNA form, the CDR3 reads TGTGCCAGCAGCTTAGGGGGACAGGGGCGTAACTATGGCTACACCTTC.

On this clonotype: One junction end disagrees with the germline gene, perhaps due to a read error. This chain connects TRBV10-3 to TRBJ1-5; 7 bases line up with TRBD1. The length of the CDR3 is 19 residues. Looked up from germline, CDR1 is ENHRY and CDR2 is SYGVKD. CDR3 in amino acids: CASSYSVARTGDSNQPQHF. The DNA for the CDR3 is TGTGCCAGCAGTTACTCCGTCGCTCGCACAGGGGATAGCAATCAGCCCCAGCATTTT.

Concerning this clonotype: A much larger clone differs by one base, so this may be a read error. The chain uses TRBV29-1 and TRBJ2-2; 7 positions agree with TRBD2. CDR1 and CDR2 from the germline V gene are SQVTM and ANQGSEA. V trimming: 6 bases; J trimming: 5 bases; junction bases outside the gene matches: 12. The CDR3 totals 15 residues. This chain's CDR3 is CSVLMAGVSTGELFF. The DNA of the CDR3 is TGCAGCGTGCTCATGGCGGGAGTGTCGACCGGGGAGCTGTTTTTT.

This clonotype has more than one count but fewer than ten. CDR3 amino acids: CAWSVVGTVNSPLHF. For the CDR3, the DNA is TGTGCCTGGAGTGTCGTCGGGACGGTAAATTCACCCCTCCACTTT. The chain links TRBV30 to TRBJ1-6, with a tentative D call TRBD1 (5 bases). The CDR3 runs 15 residues. V dropped 0 bases and J dropped 7 bases, with 13 bases sitting between them. CDR1 GTSNPN and CDR2 SVGIG come from the germline V gene (reference sequence).

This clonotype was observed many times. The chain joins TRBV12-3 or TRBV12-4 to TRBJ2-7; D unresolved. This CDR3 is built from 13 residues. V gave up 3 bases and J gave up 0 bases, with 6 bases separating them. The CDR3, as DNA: TGTGCCAGCAGTTTTTCCACCTCCTACGAGCAGTACTTC. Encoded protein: CASSFSTSYEQYF.

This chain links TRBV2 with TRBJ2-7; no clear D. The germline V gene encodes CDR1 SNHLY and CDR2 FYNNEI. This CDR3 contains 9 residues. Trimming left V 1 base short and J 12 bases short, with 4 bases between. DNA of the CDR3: TGTGCCAGCAGTGAAGGTCTGTACTTC. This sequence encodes CASSEGLYF.

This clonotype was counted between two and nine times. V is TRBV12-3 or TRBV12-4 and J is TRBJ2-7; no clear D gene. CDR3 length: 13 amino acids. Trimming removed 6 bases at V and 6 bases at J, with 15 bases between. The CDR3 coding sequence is TGTGCCAGCAGCCCGACAAGACCCCCCGAGCAGTACTTC. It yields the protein CASSPTRPPEQYF.

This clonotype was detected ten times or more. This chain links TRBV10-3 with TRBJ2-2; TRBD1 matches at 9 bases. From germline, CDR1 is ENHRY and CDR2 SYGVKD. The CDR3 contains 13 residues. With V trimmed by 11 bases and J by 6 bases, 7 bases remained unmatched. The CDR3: CALGTGSPGELFF. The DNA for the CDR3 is TGTGCCCTCGGGACAGGGTCTCCCGGGGAGCTGTTTTTT.